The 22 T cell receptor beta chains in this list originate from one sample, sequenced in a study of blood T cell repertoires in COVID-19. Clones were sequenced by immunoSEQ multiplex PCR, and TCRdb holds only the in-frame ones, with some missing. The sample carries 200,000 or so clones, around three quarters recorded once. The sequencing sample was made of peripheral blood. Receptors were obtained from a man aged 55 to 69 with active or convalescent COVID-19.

This CDR3 is CASSSLGQGKKTQYF. For the CDR3, the DNA is TGTGCCAGCAGCTCTCTGGGACAGGGTAAAAAGACCCAGTACTTC. This chain uses TRBV5-6 with TRBJ2-5, with TRBD1 matching 9 bases. V shed 3 bases, J shed 6 bases, and the junction held 9 bases outside the gene matches. The CDR3 is 15 amino acids. Per germline, CDR1 SGHDT and CDR2 YYEEEE.

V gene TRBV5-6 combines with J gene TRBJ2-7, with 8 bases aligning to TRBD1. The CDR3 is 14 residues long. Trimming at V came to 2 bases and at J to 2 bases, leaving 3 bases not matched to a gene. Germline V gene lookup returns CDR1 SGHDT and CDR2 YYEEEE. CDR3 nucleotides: TGTGCCAGCAGCTTCGGACAGGGCCCCTACGAGCAGTACTTC. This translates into CASSFGQGPYEQYF.

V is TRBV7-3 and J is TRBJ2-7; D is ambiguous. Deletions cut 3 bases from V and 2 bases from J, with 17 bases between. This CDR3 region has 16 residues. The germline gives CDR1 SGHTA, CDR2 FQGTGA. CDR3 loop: CASSFTPGSGTYEQYF. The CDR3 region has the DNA TGTGCCAGCAGCTTCACCCCCGGCTCGGGTACCTACGAGCAGTACTTC. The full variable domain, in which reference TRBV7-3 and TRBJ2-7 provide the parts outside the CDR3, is GAGVSQTPSNKVTEKGKYVELRCDPISGHTALYWYRQSLGQGPEFLIYFQGTGAADDSGLPNDRFFAVRPEGSVSTLKIQRTERGDSAVYLCASSFTPGSGTYEQYFGPGTRLTVT.

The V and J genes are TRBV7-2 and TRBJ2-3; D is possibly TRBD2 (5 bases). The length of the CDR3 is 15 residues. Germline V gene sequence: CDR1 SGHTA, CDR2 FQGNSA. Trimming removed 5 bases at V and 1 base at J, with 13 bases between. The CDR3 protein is CASSADWSRTDTQYF. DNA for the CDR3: TGTGCCAGCAGCGCGGACTGGTCACGCACAGATACGCAGTATTTT. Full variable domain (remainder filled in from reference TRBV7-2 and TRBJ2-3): GAGVSQSPSNKVTEKGKDVELRCDPISGHTALYWYRQSLGQGLEFLIYFQGNSAPDKSGLPSDRFSAERTGGSVSTLTIQRTQQEDSAVYLCASSADWSRTDTQYFGPGTRLTVL.

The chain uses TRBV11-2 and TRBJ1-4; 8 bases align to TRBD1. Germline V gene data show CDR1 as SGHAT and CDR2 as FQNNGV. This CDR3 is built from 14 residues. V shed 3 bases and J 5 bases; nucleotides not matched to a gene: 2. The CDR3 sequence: CASSFAGGNEKLFF. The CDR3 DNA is TGTGCCAGCAGCTTCGCAGGGGGCAATGAAAAACTGTTTTTT.

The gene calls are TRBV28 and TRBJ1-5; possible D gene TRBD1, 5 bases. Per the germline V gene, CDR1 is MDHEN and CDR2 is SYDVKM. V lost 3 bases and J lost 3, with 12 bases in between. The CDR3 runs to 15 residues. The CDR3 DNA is TGTGCCAGCAGTTTGCGCTCAGGGTACAATCAGCCCCAGCATTTT. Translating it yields CASSLRSGYNQPQHF.

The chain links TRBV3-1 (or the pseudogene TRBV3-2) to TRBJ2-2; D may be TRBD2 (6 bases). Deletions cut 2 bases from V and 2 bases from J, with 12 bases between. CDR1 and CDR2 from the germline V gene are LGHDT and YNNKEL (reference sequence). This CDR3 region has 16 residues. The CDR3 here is CASSQPGLSNTGELFF. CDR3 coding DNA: TGTGCCAGCAGCCAACCCGGACTAAGCAACACCGGGGAGCTGTTTTTT.

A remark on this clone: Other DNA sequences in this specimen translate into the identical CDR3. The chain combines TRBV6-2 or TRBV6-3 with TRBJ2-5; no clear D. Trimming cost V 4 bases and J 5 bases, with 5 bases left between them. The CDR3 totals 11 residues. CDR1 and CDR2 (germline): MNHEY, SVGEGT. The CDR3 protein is CASSSRETQYF. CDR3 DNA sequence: TGTGCCAGCAGTTCGAGGGAGACCCAGTACTTC.

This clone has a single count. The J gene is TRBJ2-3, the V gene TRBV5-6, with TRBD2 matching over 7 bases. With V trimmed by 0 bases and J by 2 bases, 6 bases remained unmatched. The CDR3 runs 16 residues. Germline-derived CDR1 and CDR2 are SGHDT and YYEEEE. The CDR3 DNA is TGTGCCAGCAGCTTGGCCCGTCTAGCGGCCACAGATACGCAGTATTTT. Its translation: CASSLARLAATDTQYF.

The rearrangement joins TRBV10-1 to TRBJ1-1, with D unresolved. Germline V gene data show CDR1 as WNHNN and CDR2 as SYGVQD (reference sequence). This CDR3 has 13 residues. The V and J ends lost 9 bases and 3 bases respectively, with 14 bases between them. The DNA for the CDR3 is TGCGCCAGGAGGGTGCAGGAGGACACTGAAGCTTTCTTT. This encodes CARRVQEDTEAFF.

The CDR3 is CASSTGTGGEQFF. Written as DNA, the CDR3 is TGCGCCAGCAGCACCGGGACAGGGGGTGAGCAGTTCTTC. This chain joins TRBV5-1 and TRBJ2-1; 11 bases align to TRBD1. CDR1 is SGHRS and CDR2 is YFSETQ in the germline V gene. The CDR3 spans 13 residues. V was pared by 4 bases and J by 9 bases, with 3 bases of the junction left unmatched.

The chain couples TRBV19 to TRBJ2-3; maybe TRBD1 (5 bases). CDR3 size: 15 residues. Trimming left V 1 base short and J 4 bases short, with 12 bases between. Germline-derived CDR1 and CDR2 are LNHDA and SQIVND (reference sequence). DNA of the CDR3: TGTGCCAGTAGTATAGTTGACAGTACTTCAGATACGCAGTATTTT. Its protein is CASSIVDSTSDTQYF.

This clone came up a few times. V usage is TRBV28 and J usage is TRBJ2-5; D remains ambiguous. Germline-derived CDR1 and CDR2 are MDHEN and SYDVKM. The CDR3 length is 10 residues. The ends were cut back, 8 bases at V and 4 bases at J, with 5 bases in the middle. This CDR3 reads CASGRETQYF. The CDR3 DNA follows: TGTGCCAGCGGGCGAGAGACCCAGTACTTC.

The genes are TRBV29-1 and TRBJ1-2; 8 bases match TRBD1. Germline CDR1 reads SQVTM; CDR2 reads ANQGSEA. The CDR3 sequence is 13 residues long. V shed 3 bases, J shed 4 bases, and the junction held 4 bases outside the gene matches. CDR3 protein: CSVDKTGVYGYTF. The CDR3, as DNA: TGCAGCGTTGACAAGACAGGGGTCTATGGCTACACCTTC. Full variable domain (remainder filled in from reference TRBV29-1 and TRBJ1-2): SAVISQKPSRDICQRGTSLTIQCQVDSQVTMMFWYRQQPGQSLTLIATANQGSEATYESGFVIDKFPISRPNLTFSTLTVSNMSPEDSSIYLCSVDKTGVYGYTFGSGTRLTVV.

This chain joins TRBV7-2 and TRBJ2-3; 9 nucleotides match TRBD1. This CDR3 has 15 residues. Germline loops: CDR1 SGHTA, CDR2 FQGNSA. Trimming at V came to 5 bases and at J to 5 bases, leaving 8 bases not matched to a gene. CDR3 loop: CASSLGTGYGDTQYF. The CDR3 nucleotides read TGTGCCAGCAGCCTCGGGACAGGGTACGGAGATACGCAGTATTTT.

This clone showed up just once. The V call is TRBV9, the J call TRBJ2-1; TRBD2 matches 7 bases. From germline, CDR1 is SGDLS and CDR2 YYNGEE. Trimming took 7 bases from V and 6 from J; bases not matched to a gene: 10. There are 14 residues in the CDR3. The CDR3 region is CASRPGGLGNEQFF. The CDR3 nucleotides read TGTGCCAGCCGCCCGGGGGGTCTCGGCAATGAGCAGTTCTTC.

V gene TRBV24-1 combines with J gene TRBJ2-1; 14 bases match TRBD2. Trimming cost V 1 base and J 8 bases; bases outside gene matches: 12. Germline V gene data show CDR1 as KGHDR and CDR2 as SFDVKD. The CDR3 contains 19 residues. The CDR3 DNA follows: TGTGCCACCAGTGATTTCGGGGGGCCGGGACTAGCGGGAGCGGATGAGCAGTTCTTC. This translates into CATSDFGGPGLAGADEQFF.

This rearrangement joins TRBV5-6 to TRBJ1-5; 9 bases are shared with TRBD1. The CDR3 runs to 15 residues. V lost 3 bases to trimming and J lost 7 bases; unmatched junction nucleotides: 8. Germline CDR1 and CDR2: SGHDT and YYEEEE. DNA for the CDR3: TGTGCCAGCAGCTACCAACAGGGGGCGGACCAGCCCCAGCATTTT. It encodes CASSYQQGADQPQHF. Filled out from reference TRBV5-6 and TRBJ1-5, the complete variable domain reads DAGVTQSPTHLIKTRGQQVTLRCSPKSGHDTVSWYQQALGQGPQFIFQYYEEEERQRGNFPDRFSGHQFPNYSSELNVNALLLGDSALYLCASSYQQGADQPQHFGDGTRLSIL.

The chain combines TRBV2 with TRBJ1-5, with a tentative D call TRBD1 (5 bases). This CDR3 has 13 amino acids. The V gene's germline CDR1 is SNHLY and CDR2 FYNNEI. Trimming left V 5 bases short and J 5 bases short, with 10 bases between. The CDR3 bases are TGTGCCAGCAGTCCCGAAGGGGATCAGCCCCAGCATTTT. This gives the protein CASSPEGDQPQHF.

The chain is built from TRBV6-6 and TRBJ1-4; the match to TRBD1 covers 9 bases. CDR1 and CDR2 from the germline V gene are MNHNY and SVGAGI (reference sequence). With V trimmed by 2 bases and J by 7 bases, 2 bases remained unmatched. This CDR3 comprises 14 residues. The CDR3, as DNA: TGTGCCAGCAGTTACGGGACAGGGCGTGAAAAACTGTTTTTT. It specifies CASSYGTGREKLFF.

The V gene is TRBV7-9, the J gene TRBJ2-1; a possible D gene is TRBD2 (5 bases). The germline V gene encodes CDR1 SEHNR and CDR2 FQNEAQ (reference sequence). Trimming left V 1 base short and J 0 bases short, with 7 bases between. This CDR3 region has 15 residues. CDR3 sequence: CASSLGEYSYNEQFF. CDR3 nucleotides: TGTGCCAGCAGCTTAGGGGAGTACTCCTACAATGAGCAGTTCTTC. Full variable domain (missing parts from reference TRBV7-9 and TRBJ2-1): DTGVSQNPRHKITKRGQNVTFRCDPISEHNRLYWYRQTLGQGPEFLTYFQNEAQLEKSRLLSDRFSAERPKGSFSTLEIQRTEQGDSAMYLCASSLGEYSYNEQFFGPGTRLTVL.

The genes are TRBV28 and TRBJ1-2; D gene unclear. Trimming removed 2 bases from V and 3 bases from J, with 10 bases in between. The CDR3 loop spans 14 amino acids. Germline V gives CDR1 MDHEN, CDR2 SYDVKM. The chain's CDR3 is CASSLGRDYYGYTF. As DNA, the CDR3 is TGTGCCAGCAGTTTAGGGAGAGATTACTATGGCTACACCTTC.